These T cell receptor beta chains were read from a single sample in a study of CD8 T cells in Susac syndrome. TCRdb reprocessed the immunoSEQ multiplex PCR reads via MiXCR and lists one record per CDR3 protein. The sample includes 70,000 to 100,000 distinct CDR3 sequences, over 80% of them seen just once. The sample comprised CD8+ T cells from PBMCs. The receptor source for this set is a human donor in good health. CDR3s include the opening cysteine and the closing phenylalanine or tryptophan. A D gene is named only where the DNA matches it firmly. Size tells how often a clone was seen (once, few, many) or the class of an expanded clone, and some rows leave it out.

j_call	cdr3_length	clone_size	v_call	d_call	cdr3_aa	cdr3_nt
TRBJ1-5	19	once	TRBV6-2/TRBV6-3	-	CASRVLRGTYTAGNQPQHF	TGTGCCAGCAGGGTGTTACGGGGGACGTATACTGCGGGCAATCAGCCCCAGCATTTT
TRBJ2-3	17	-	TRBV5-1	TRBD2	CASSLEGLAGGTDTQYF	TGCGCCAGCAGCTTGGAGGGACTAGCGGGGGGAACAGATACGCAGTATTTT
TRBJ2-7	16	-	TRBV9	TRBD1	CASSYLDRDPGWEQYF	TGTGCCAGCAGCTACCTAGACAGGGACCCAGGCTGGGAGCAGTACTTC
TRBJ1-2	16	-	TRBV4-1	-	CASSQVGTLGKDGYTF	TGCGCCAGCAGCCAAGTGGGGACGTTGGGGAAGGATGGCTACACCTTC
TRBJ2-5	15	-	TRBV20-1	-	CSASEASWIQETQYF	TGCAGTGCCTCAGAGGCTAGCTGGATACAAGAGACCCAGTACTTC
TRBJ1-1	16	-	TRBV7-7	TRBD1	CASSRTGTGVNTEAFF	TGTGCCAGCAGCCGGACCGGGACAGGGGTTAACACTGAAGCTTTCTTT
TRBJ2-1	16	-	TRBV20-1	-	CSARERRRSSYNEQFF	TGCAGTGCTAGAGAGAGGCGGCGGAGCTCCTACAATGAGCAGTTCTTC
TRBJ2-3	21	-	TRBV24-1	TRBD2	CATSDLQLHSGVTSYTNTQYF	TGTGCCACCAGTGATCTTCAGCTTCATAGCGGGGTGACCTCCTACACAAATACGCAGTATTTT
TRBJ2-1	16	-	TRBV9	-	CASSDPRSGLYNEQFF	TGTGCCAGCAGCGACCCCAGGAGCGGACTCTACAATGAGCAGTTCTTC
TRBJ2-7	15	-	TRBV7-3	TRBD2	CASSLGLAGPYEQYF	TGTGCCAGCAGCTTAGGGCTAGCGGGACCCTACGAGCAGTACTTC
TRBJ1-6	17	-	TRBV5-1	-	CASSLRPAYSYNSPLHF	TGCGCCAGCAGCTTGCGTCCGGCCTACTCCTATAATTCACCCCTCCACTTT
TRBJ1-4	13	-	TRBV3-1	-	CASSQDPGEGLFF	TGTGCCAGCAGCCAAGATCCGGGGGAAGGGCTGTTTTTT
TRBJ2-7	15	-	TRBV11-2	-	CASSLDLGRFNEQYF	TGTGCCAGCAGCTTAGATCTGGGGCGCTTCAACGAGCAGTACTTC
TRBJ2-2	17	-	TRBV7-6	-	CASSLEWAGSITGELFF	TGTGCCAGCAGCTTAGAATGGGCAGGGTCAATCACCGGGGAGCTGTTTTTT
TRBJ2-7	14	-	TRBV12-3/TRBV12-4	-	CASSPRATNNEQYF	TGTGCCAGCAGTCCCCGGGCCACTAACAACGAGCAGTACTTC
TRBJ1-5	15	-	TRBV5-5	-	CASSWGTALNQPQHF	TGTGCCAGCAGCTGGGGGACGGCGCTCAATCAGCCCCAGCATTTT
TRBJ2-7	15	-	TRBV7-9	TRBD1	CASSRRTGGAYEQYF	TGTGCCAGCAGCCGACGGACAGGGGGAGCCTACGAGCAGTACTTC
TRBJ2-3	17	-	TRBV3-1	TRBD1	CASSQETAGGLRDTQYF	TGTGCCAGCAGCCAAGAAACGGCAGGGGGCCTTAGAGATACGCAGTATTTT
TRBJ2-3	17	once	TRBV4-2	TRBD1	CASSQVRDRGSTDTQYF	TGTGCCAGCAGCCAAGTCCGGGACAGGGGAAGCACAGATACGCAGTATTTT
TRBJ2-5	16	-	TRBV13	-	CASSHPGTGGGETQYF	TGTGCCAGCAGCCATCCCGGGACAGGCGGGGGAGAGACCCAGTACTTC
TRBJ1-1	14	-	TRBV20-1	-	CSARETPLVTEAFF	TGCAGTGCTAGAGAAACCCCCCTGGTGACTGAAGCTTTCTTT
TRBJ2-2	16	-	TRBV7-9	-	CASSSPPGDNIGELFF	TGTGCCAGCAGCTCTCCGCCGGGGGACAACATCGGGGAGCTGTTTTTT
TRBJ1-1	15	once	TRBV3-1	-	CASSQETGPNTEAFF	TGTGCCAGCAGCCAAGAAACGGGACCGAACACTGAAGCTTTCTTT
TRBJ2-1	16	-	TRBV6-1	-	CASRLAGGRSRNEQFF	TGTGCCAGCAGACTGGCCGGGGGCAGGTCGAGAAATGAGCAGTTCTTC
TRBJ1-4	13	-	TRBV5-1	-	CASSSTRHEKLFF	TGCGCCAGCAGCTCTACAAGGCACGAAAAACTGTTTTTT
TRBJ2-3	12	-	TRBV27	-	CASRTSTDTQYF	TGTGCCAGCAGGACTAGCACAGATACGCAGTATTTT
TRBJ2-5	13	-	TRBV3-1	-	CASSQDARETQYF	TGTGCCAGCAGCCAAGACGCGAGAGAGACCCAGTACTTC
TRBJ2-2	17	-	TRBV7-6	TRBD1	CASSPSWDRSNTGELFF	TGTGCCAGCAGCCCCTCCTGGGACAGGTCGAACACCGGGGAGCTGTTTTTT
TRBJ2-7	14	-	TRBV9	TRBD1	CASSAQGAVGEQYF	TGTGCCAGCAGCGCCCAGGGGGCGGTAGGGGAGCAGTACTTC
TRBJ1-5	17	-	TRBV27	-	CASSLYARTASNQPQHF	TGTGCCAGCAGTTTATACGCGAGGACAGCGAGCAATCAGCCCCAGCATTTT
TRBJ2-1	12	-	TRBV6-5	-	CASRTILSQQFF	TGTGCCAGCAGGACAATTTTGTCCCAGCAGTTCTTC
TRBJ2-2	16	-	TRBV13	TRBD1	CASSFSTGGNTGELFF	TGTGCCAGCAGCTTTAGTACAGGGGGAAACACCGGGGAGCTGTTTTTT
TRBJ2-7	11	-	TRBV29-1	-	CSVEQAYEQYF	TGCAGCGTTGAACAGGCATACGAGCAGTACTTC
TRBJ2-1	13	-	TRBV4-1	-	CASSLTGNNEQFF	TGCGCCAGCAGCCTTACAGGGAATAATGAGCAGTTCTTC
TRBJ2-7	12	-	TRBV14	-	CASSYTLYEQYF	TGTGCCAGCAGCTACACCCTCTACGAGCAGTACTTC
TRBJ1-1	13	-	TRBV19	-	CASSSIINTEAFF	TGTGCCAGTAGTAGTATCATCAACACTGAAGCTTTCTTT
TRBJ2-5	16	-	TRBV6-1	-	CASSVLRDTLQETQYF	TGTGCCAGCAGTGTCCTCCGGGACACGCTACAAGAGACCCAGTACTTC
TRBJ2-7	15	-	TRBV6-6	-	CASSYVGTSLDEQYF	TGTGCCAGCAGTTACGTAGGGACGTCCCTCGACGAGCAGTACTTC
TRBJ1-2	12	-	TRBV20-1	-	CSAPWTAYGYTF	TGCAGTGCCCCTTGGACAGCTTATGGCTACACCTTC
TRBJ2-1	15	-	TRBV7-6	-	CASSLDTYGADEQFF	TGTGCCAGCAGCTTAGATACGTACGGTGCGGATGAGCAGTTCTTC
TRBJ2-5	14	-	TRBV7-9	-	CASSPPQGRETQYF	TGTGCCAGCAGCCCCCCGCAGGGCCGGGAGACCCAGTACTTC
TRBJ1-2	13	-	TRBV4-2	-	CASSQGSSPRYTF	TGTGCCAGCAGCCAAGGATCCAGCCCGAGGTACACCTTC
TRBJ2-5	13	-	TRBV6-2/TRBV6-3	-	CASSYTSMETQYF	TGTGCCAGCAGTTACACCAGCATGGAGACCCAGTACTTC
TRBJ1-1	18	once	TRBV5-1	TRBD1	CASSLAPDRMPVNTEAFF	TGCGCCAGCAGCTTGGCCCCGGACAGGATGCCCGTGAACACTGAAGCTTTCTTT
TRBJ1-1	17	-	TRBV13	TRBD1	CASSFWTGGRDNTEAFF	TGTGCCAGCAGCTTTTGGACAGGGGGACGAGATAACACTGAAGCTTTCTTT
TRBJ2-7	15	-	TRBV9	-	CASSVGPGGGSEQYF	TGTGCCAGCAGCGTAGGTCCAGGGGGAGGGTCGGAGCAGTACTTC
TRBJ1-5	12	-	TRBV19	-	CASRNGGQPQHF	TGTGCCAGTAGGAACGGGGGTCAGCCCCAGCATTTT
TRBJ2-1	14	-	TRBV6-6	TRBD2	CASKSGTSFNEQFF	TGTGCCAGTAAATCCGGGACTAGCTTCAATGAGCAGTTCTTC
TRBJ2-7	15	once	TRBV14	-	CASSQDRRQAYEQYF	TGTGCCAGCAGCCAAGATCGGAGGCAAGCCTACGAGCAGTACTTC
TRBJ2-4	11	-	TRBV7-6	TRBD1	CASSSGTGAYF	TGTGCCAGCAGTTCCGGGACAGGAGCGTACTTC
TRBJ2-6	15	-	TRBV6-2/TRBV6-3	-	CASSGDLSGANVLTF	TGTGCCAGCAGTGGCGATCTCTCTGGGGCCAACGTCCTGACTTTC
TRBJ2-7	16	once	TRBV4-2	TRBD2	CASSQGLAGATYEQYF	TGTGCCAGCAGCCAAGGACTAGCGGGGGCCACCTACGAGCAGTACTTC
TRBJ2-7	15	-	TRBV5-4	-	CASSLGQDPTYEQYF	TGTGCCAGCAGCTTGGGACAGGACCCTACCTACGAGCAGTACTTC